A selection of T cell receptor beta chains follows, all from one sample in a study of blood T cell repertoires in COVID-19. The method was immunoSEQ multiplex PCR; TCRdb's version includes in-frame clones alone and lacks a portion of them. The profile shows approximately 270,000 clones, 80% to 90% of them singletons. What was sequenced was PBMCs or T cells enriched from blood (not recorded which). Receptors were obtained from a woman in her forties or fifties who had recovered from COVID-19. The CDR3 runs from the conserved cysteine through the conserved F or W. A D gene is named only where the DNA matches it firmly. Where a row states a size, it is once, few, many or the class of an expanded clone; other rows omit it.

once,TRBV24-1,TRBJ2-1,NA,TGTGCCACCAGTGAATACGACAGTTACAATGAGCAGTTCTTC,CATSEYDSYNEQFF
NA,TRBV6-5,TRBJ2-1,TRBD2,TGTGCCAGCAGTTTTAGCGGGTCGAGCTCCTACAATGAGCAGTTCTTC,CASSFSGSSSYNEQFF
NA,TRBV2,TRBJ2-5,TRBD2,TGTGCCAGCAGGGGGACTAGCGGGGTGGAGACCCAGTACTTC,CASRGTSGVETQYF
NA,TRBV27,TRBJ2-3,NA,TGTGCCAGCAGTTCCAGTAGCACAGATACGCAGTATTTT,CASSSSSTDTQYF
NA,TRBV18,TRBJ2-7,NA,TGTGCCAGCTCACCACTGACTGATGGCGAGCAGTACTTC,CASSPLTDGEQYF
NA,TRBV7-2,TRBJ2-7,NA,TGTGCCAGCAGCTTAGCGGCAGGGGTTGGCTACGAGCAGTACTTC,CASSLAAGVGYEQYF
NA,TRBV13,TRBJ2-1,TRBD2,TGTGCCAGCAGTCCTAGCGGCCCCTACAATGAGCAGTTCTTC,CASSPSGPYNEQFF
NA,TRBV19,TRBJ1-2,NA,TGTGCCAGTAGTGCACTCCTTTCTAACTATGGCTACACCTTC,CASSALLSNYGYTF
once,TRBV30,TRBJ1-5,NA,TGTGCCTGGAGTGTATCAGGGCCAAATCAGCCCCAGCATTTT,CAWSVSGPNQPQHF
NA,TRBV5-4,TRBJ2-7,NA,TGTGCCAGCAGCGGGGCCTCTCACGAGCAGTACTTC,CASSGASHEQYF
NA,TRBV23-1,TRBJ1-5,TRBD1,TGCGCCAGCAGTTATAAGGGTGGACAGGGGGCGATTCAGCCCCAGCATTTT,CASSYKGGQGAIQPQHF
NA,TRBV11-2,TRBJ2-3,TRBD2,TGTGCCAGCAGCTTCAGACTAGCGGGAGGAGGAGATACGCAGTATTTT,CASSFRLAGGGDTQYF
NA,TRBV19,TRBJ2-4,NA,TGTGCCAGTAGTTTGGGACATCAGCAGTACTTC,CASSLGHQQYF
NA,TRBV10-1,TRBJ2-1,TRBD2,TGCGCCAGCAGTTTAGCGGGGGTCGACAATGAGCAGTTCTTC,CASSLAGVDNEQFF
NA,TRBV28,TRBJ1-1,NA,TGTGCCAGCAGTGTGGGGGGCACTGAAGCTTTCTTT,CASSVGGTEAFF
NA,TRBV2,TRBJ2-5,NA,TGTGCCAGCCAGGCGTCACAGTCGAGCGGGACCCAGTACTTC,CASQASQSSGTQYF
NA,TRBV28,TRBJ1-1,TRBD1,TGTGCCACGACAGGGTTCCCCACTGAAGCTTTCTTT,CATTGFPTEAFF
NA,TRBV15,TRBJ1-4,NA,TGTGCCACCAGCAGAGATGGGGGGCGGGGGAATGAAAAACTGTTTTTT,CATSRDGGRGNEKLFF
NA,TRBV29-1,TRBJ2-4,NA,TGCAGCGTTGAGGCAAGGGGAAGGGTAGCCAAAAACATTCAGTACTTC,CSVEARGRVAKNIQYF
NA,TRBV5-1,TRBJ1-1,NA,TGCGCCAGCAGCTTGGTCCCCGGGGACACTGAAGCTTTCTTT,CASSLVPGDTEAFF
NA,TRBV19,TRBJ2-7,TRBD2,TGTGCCAGTAGTACCCGACTAGCGGGAGATACCTACGAGCAGTACTTC,CASSTRLAGDTYEQYF
NA,TRBV7-3,TRBJ2-1,TRBD2,TGTGCCAGCAGCTTCTCTCTAGCGGGAAGTATGGATGAGCAGTTCTTC,CASSFSLAGSMDEQFF
NA,TRBV9,TRBJ2-1,TRBD2,TGTGCCAGCAGCGTAGAGCGGGACTCTAATGAGCAGTTCTTC,CASSVERDSNEQFF
NA,TRBV11-3,TRBJ1-2,NA,TGTGCCAGCAGCTTAGGATCCCGGGACAAAACCTTC,CASSLGSRDKTF
NA,TRBV7-2,TRBJ2-7,NA,TGTGCCAGCCGCCTTACAGGGTCCTCTCTCGAGCAGTACTTC,CASRLTGSSLEQYF
NA,TRBV28,TRBJ2-3,NA,TGTGCCAGCAGTTTACAGATCAGCACAGATACGCAGTATTTT,CASSLQISTDTQYF
NA,TRBV19,TRBJ2-2,NA,TGTGCCAGTAGTCTAAGGTTGCGGGGGAACACCGGGGAGCTGTTTTTT,CASSLRLRGNTGELFF
NA,TRBV6-4,TRBJ1-6,TRBD1,TGTGCCAGCAGTTTAGACAGGGTCTCACCCCTCCACTTT,CASSLDRVSPLHF
NA,TRBV6-5,TRBJ2-1,TRBD2,TGTGCCAGCAGTTTGGCCGGCGGGAGAAGCAATGAGCAGTTCTTC,CASSLAGGRSNEQFF
few,TRBV5-5,TRBJ1-4,NA,TGTGCCAGCAGCCTCTCGGACATCTCTAATGAAAAACTGTTTTTT,CASSLSDISNEKLFF
NA,TRBV19,TRBJ2-4,NA,TGTGCCAGTAGTATGGCGGAAAACATTCAGTACTTC,CASSMAENIQYF
NA,TRBV18,TRBJ2-7,TRBD2,TGTGCCAGCTCACTCGACGTCACTAGCGGGCAGTACGAGCAGTACTTC,CASSLDVTSGQYEQYF
NA,TRBV18,TRBJ1-5,NA,TGTGCCAGCTCACTCCAGGGTAATCAGCCCCAGCATTTT,CASSLQGNQPQHF
NA,TRBV11-2,TRBJ2-7,TRBD1,TGTGCCAGCAGCTCCGGGACAGGGCCAACCTACGAGCAGTACTTC,CASSSGTGPTYEQYF
NA,TRBV10-3,TRBJ1-2,TRBD1,TGTGCCATCAGTGAGCGACAGGGAGCTATTCCTAACTATGGCTACACCTTC,CAISERQGAIPNYGYTF
NA,TRBV5-4,TRBJ2-1,TRBD2,TGTGCCAGCAGCTTTCCTAGCGGGATCGACAATGAGCAGTTCTTC,CASSFPSGIDNEQFF
NA,TRBV20-1,TRBJ2-7,NA,TGCAGTGCCCAAGCGGGCTACGAGCAGTACTTC,CSAQAGYEQYF
NA,TRBV7-9,TRBJ2-3,NA,TGTGCCAGCAGCCCCCCCGGGATGACAGATACGCAGTATTTT,CASSPPGMTDTQYF
once,TRBV5-6,TRBJ2-3,TRBD2,TGTGCCAGCAGCTTGGGGCTAGCGGGAGTGAGGGATACGCAGTATTTT,CASSLGLAGVRDTQYF
NA,TRBV7-9,TRBJ1-6,TRBD1,TGTGCCAGCAGCCAACGAGGACAGGGATCTTATTCACCCCTCCACTTT,CASSQRGQGSYSPLHF
NA,TRBV6-4,TRBJ1-1,NA,TGTGCCAGCAGCGAGGGCGAAGGAACTGAAGCTTTCTTT,CASSEGEGTEAFF
NA,TRBV28,TRBJ1-2,NA,TGTGCCAGCAGTTTGTTACAGGGAGACTATGGCTACACCTTC,CASSLLQGDYGYTF
NA,TRBV29-1,TRBJ2-3,NA,TGCAGCGTTGAAGATCTGGGAGTATGGGGCACAGATACGCAGTATTTT,CSVEDLGVWGTDTQYF
once,TRBV10-2,TRBJ2-1,TRBD2,TGCGCCAGCAGAGGCGGGAGCTCCTACAATGAGCAGTTCTTC,CASRGGSSYNEQFF
NA,TRBV27,TRBJ2-3,NA,TGTGCCAGCAGTTTAAGGGGAATCACAGATACGCAGTATTTT,CASSLRGITDTQYF
NA,TRBV2,TRBJ1-2,NA,TGTGCCAGCAGTGAGGGGGGGCTTGTCAATGGCTACACCTTC,CASSEGGLVNGYTF
NA,TRBV29-1,TRBJ2-7,TRBD2,TGCAGCGTTAAGGAAGCGGGGGCCTACGAGCAGTACTTC,CSVKEAGAYEQYF
NA,TRBV7-9,TRBJ1-5,NA,TGTGCCAGCAGCTCCACCGGGGTTAGCAATCAGCCCCAGCATTTT,CASSSTGVSNQPQHF
NA,TRBV10-1,TRBJ2-5,NA,TGCGCCAGCAGCCAGTTCCAGGGCACATTCGGGGAGACCCAGTACTTC,CASSQFQGTFGETQYF
NA,TRBV10-3,TRBJ1-2,TRBD1,TGTGCCATCAGTACCGGACAGGGGAATGGCTACACCTTC,CAISTGQGNGYTF
NA,TRBV5-1,TRBJ1-3,NA,TGCGCCAGCAGCCCTGTGGAGGGACGGGCTGGAAACACCATATATTTT,CASSPVEGRAGNTIYF
NA,TRBV3-1/TRBV3-2,TRBJ2-7,NA,TGTGCCAGCAGCCAAGTTCCGGCGGGGTCCTACGAGCAGTACTTC,CASSQVPAGSYEQYF
NA,TRBV2,TRBJ2-3,NA,TGTGCCAGCACTTTAGAAGATACGCAGTATTTT,CASTLEDTQYF
NA,TRBV28,TRBJ2-7,TRBD1,TGTGCCAGCAGTTTTAGGGACAGGTATTCCTACGAGCAGTACTTC,CASSFRDRYSYEQYF
NA,TRBV6-2/TRBV6-3,TRBJ1-5,NA,TGTGCCAGCAGTTACTTGACAGACAATCAGCCCCAGCATTTT,CASSYLTDNQPQHF
NA,TRBV5-4,TRBJ2-2,NA,TGTGCCAGCAGCTTGGGGGTTAGCCCGAACACCGGGGAGCTGTTTTTT,CASSLGVSPNTGELFF
NA,TRBV2,TRBJ1-2,NA,TGTGCCAGCAGTGTTGGGAGCTATGGCTACACCTTC,CASSVGSYGYTF
NA,TRBV11-2,TRBJ2-1,TRBD2,TGTGTTTCGGGACTAGCGTTCCATGAGCAGTTCTTC,CVSGLAFHEQFF